This entry features one T cell receptor (beta chain) sequence. The CDR3 contains 14 residues. Germline lookup yields CDR1 MNHNS and CDR2 SASEGT. V lost 7 bases, J lost 2 bases, and 6 bases stayed unmatched. In the original processing: Reference gene primer amplification gave nucleated cell count estimates. Measured with immunoSEQ multiplex PCR; TCRdb has only the in-frame clones, and not every one. V and J calls and clone size are given by that table; D and trimming were obtained from the DNA. This table has some 220,000 clones, around 80% appearing once. This sample is part of a study of blood T cell repertoires in COVID-19. Study at large: Samples taken during acute and convalescent COVID-19 were collected in the United States, Italy and Spain. PBMCs, B-cell-depleted T cells, or T cells were the source of the cDNA or gDNA that made up the material.

The chain combines TRBV6-1 with TRBJ2-7; TRBD2 matches at 9 bases. The TCR sequence derives from an older woman with acute or convalescent COVID-19. Input material: peripheral blood. In DNA form, the CDR3 reads TGTGCCAGCACTCTAGCGGGGACCGCCTACGAGCAGTACTTC. Its protein is CASTLAGTAYEQYF.